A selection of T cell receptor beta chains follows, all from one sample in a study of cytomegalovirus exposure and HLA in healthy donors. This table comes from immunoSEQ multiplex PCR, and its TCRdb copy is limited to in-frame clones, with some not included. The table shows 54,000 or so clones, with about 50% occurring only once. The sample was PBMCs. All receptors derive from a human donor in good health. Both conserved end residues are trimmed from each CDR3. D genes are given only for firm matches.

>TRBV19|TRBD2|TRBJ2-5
ASSPLAGQQETQY
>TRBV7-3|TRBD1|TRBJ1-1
ASSLTGTGSRDTEAF
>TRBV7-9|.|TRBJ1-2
ASSLAHSYGYT
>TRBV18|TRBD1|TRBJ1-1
ASSPVQGDLEAF
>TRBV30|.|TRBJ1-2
AWGTPLGYGYT
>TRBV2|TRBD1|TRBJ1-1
ASSRETGYGTEAF
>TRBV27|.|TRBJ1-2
ASSRGGNYGYT
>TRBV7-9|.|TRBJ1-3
ASSWLKQRGYTIY
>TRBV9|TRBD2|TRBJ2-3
ASSVVSGGTDTQY
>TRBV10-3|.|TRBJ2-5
AIMRGAGETQY
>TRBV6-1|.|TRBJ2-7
ASSESQSYEQY
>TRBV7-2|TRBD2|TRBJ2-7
ASSLGGVPYEQY
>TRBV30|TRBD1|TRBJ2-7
AWSAGTGAHEQY
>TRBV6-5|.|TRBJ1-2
AIFKAPNYGYP
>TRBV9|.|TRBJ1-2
ASSATPGNSYGYT
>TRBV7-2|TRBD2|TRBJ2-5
ASSSGGSRGGLETQY
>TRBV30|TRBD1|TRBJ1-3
AGGTGDNRNTIY
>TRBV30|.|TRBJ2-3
AWMVLSTDTQY
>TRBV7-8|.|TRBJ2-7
ASSLTRVNEQY
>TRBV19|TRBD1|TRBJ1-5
AIRQGADGNQPQH
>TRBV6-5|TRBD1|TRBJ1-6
ASSYRTGGYNSPLH
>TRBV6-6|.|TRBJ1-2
ASEQGDDGYT
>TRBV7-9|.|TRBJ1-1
ASSLGTANTEAF
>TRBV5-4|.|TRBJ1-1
ASRPGRSSPVGTEAF
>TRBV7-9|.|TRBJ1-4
ASSPGQGLINEKLF
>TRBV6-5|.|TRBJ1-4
ASMGGQPTEKLF
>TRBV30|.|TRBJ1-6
AWSVVARDSPLH
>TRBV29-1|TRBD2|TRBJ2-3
SVGNLAGGTDTQY
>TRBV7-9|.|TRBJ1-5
ASSLEGRQPQH
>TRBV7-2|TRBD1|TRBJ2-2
ASSPIQGASGELF
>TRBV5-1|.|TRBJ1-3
ASRINPGDSGNTIY
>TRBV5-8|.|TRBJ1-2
ASSFLSGVHGYT
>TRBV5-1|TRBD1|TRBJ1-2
ASSLGQGGYGYT
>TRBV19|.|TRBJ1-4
ASMRDGRNNEKLF
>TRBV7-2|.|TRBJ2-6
ASSLRQVAYSGANVLT
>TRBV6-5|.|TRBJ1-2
ASSLKGGSNYGYT
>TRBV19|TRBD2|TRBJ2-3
ASRLAGGLTSTDTQY
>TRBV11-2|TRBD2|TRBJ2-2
ASSLRSQRLAGATGELF
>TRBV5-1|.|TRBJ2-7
ASRSTPTGRSYEQY
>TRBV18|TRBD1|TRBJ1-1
ASSLGTANTEAF
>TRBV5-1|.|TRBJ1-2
ASSPGTH
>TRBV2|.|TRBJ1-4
ASIRQGTTNEKLF
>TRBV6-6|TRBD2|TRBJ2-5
ATGTSGGREETQY
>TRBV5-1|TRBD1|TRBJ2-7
ASREGGPTYEQY
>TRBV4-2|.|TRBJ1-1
ASSQEPQGRTEAF
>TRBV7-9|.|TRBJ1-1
ASSFSRSNTEAF
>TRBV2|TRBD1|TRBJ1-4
ASRKGLAGTGFEKLF
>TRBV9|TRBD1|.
ASSVGIQGARKSNSYEQY
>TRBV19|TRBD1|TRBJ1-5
ASGRQGPQPQH
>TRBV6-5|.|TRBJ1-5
ASGNNQPQH
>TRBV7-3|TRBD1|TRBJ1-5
ASSLDRGQPQH
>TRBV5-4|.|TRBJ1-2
ASSRGNKGDLVSGYT
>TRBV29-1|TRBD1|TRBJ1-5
SVEETGDQPQH
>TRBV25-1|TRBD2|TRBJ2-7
ASSLSGGAGTYEQY
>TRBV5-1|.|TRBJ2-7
ASSLGAEQY
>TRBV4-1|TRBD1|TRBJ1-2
ASSGRDRASYGYT
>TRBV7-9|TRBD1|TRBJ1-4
SSSPRDRSPTNEKLF
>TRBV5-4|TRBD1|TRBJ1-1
ASSRGQENTEAF
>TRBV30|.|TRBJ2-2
AWTRGLGGTGELF